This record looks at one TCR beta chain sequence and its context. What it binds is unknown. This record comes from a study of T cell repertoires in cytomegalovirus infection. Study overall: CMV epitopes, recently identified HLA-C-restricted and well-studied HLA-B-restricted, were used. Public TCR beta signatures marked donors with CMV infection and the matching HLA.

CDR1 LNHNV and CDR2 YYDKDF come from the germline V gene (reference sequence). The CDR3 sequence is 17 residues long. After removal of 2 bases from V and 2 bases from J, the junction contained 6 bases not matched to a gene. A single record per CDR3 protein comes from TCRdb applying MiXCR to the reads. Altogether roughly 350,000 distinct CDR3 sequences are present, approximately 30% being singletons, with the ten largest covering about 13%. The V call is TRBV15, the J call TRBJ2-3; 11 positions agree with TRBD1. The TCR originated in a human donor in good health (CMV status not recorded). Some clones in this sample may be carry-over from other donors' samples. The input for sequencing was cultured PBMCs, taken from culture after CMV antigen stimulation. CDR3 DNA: TGTGCCACCAGCAGACCGGGACAGGGGGTTTACACAGATACGCAGTATTTT. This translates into CATSRPGQGVYTDTQYF.